The text below deals with one T cell receptor beta chain. What it binds is not known. This entry is derived from a study of cytomegalovirus exposure and HLA in healthy donors. Overall study findings and caveats: The investigators catalogued 164 TCR beta chains as cytomegalovirus-associated. Specificity for CMV antigens was confirmed in vitro for three of the CMV-associated chains. The TCR clusters that emerged in the first cohort tended, a later analysis found, to co-occur in the 120 or so validation repertoires.

Only in-frame clones appear in the TCRdb table, and some are missing; sequencing was by immunoSEQ multiplex PCR. The sample yields 50,000 to 70,000 clones, roughly 94% seen once. Germline CDR1 SGDLS, CDR2 YYNGEE. V trimming: 4 bases; J trimming: 5 bases; junction bases outside the gene matches: 13. There are 18 residues in the CDR3. The receptor's source is a woman aged 18-30 years in good health and CMV-seropositive. The chain links TRBV9 to TRBJ2-6, with TRBD1 identical over 9 bases. The sample comprised PBMCs. This CDR3 is CASSPRPGTGLRANVLTF. As DNA, the CDR3 is TGTGCCAGCAGCCCGCGTCCCGGGACAGGGCTGAGGGCCAACGTCCTGACTTTC.